This is a list of T cell receptor beta chains from one sample in a study of T cell changes during pregnancy in multiple sclerosis. Clones were read by immunoSEQ multiplex PCR, and TCRdb kept only the in-frame ones, dropping some. Among about 77,000 clones listed, approximately 94% were seen once. Here the sequenced sample was peripheral blood, taken after pregnancy. These receptors all stem from a female donor in good health, enrolled as a control in a pregnancy study. Both conserved end residues are part of each CDR3. The D gene is left open where the match is weak. Clone size appears in some rows only: once, few, many, or a class for an expanded clone.

V gene	D gene	J gene	clone size	CDR3 protein	CDR3 DNA
TRBV6-5	.	TRBJ2-3	.	CASSYGRPDTQYF	TGTGCCAGCAGTTACGGGAGGCCAGATACGCAGTATTTT
TRBV11-2	.	TRBJ2-7	.	CASSSYLEQYF	TGTGCCAGCAGCTCCTACTTGGAGCAGTACTTC
TRBV5-4	TRBD1	TRBJ1-2	.	CASRVGLTGNSYGYTF	TGTGCCAGCAGGGTCGGGCTGACAGGGAACTCCTATGGCTACACCTTC
TRBV19	TRBD2	TRBJ2-1	.	CASRGLAGVSEQFF	TGTGCCAGTAGGGGACTAGCGGGAGTGAGTGAGCAGTTCTTC
TRBV5-1	.	TRBJ1-2	.	CASSLAGGYGYTF	TGCGCCAGCAGCTTGGCGGGTGGCTATGGCTACACCTTC
TRBV11-3	.	TRBJ2-3	.	CAYFLIGHLTSGPSTDTQYF	TGTGCCTATTTCTTAATCGGCCATCTGACCAGCGGACCTAGCACAGATACGCAGTATTTT
TRBV28	TRBD2	TRBJ2-3	.	CASSLRGVDTQYF	TGTGCCAGCAGCCTGCGGGGGGTAGATACGCAGTATTTT
TRBV19	TRBD2	TRBJ2-3	.	CASSPSLAGVGDTQYF	TGTGCCAGTAGTCCCTCTCTAGCGGGGGTCGGAGATACGCAGTATTTT
TRBV7-6	.	TRBJ2-7	.	CASSLTGYEQYF	TGTGCCAGCAGCTTAACGGGGTACGAGCAGTACTTC
TRBV5-1	.	TRBJ2-2	.	CASSLGPQAPTGELFF	TGCGCCAGCAGCTTGGGCCCACAGGCCCCCACCGGGGAGCTGTTTTTT
TRBV6-5	.	TRBJ2-5	.	CASSRQDQETQYF	TGTGCCAGCAGTAGACAGGACCAAGAGACCCAGTACTTC
TRBV9	TRBD2	TRBJ2-2	.	CASSVDASGSGELFF	TGTGCCAGCAGCGTAGACGCTAGCGGGTCCGGGGAGCTGTTTTTT
TRBV5-6	.	TRBJ1-5	many	CASSLVGTPSQPQHF	TGTGCCAGCAGCTTGGTTGGTACTCCATCACAGCCCCAGCATTTT
TRBV7-3	.	TRBJ2-1	.	CASSLTFLSLEGNEQFF	TGTGCCAGCAGCTTAACGTTCCTGTCCTTGGAGGGGAATGAGCAGTTCTTC
TRBV27	.	TRBJ2-3	.	CASSYQKRELYF	TGTGCCAGCAGCTACCAAAAACGGGAGCTGTATTTT
TRBV27	.	TRBJ1-5	.	CASSLGADNQPQHF	TGTGCCAGCAGTTTAGGGGCAGACAATCAGCCCCAGCATTTT
TRBV14	.	TRBJ2-1	.	CASSNPWRGQSYNEQFF	TGTGCCAGCAGCAACCCTTGGCGGGGGCAGTCCTACAATGAGCAGTTCTTC
TRBV27	.	TRBJ2-3	.	CATQGQTDTQYF	TGTGCCACCCAGGGGCAGACAGATACGCAGTATTTT
TRBV5-1	.	TRBJ2-6	.	CASSLAGGSGANVLTF	TGCGCCAGCAGCTTGGCCGGGGGCTCTGGGGCCAACGTCCTGACTTTC
TRBV28	TRBD1	TRBJ2-7	.	CASSLAPTGFYEQYF	TGTGCCAGCAGTTTAGCCCCGACAGGGTTTTACGAGCAGTACTTC
TRBV19	.	TRBJ1-3	.	CASSIYGARVAGNTIYF	TGTGCCAGTAGTATCTACGGCGCCAGGGTTGCTGGAAACACCATATATTTT
TRBV9	.	TRBJ2-1	.	CASSVGLSSYNEQFF	TGTGCCAGCAGCGTAGGCCTGAGCTCCTACAATGAGCAGTTCTTC
TRBV5-1	.	TRBJ1-4	.	CASSLGVWTNEKLFF	TGCGCCAGCAGCTTGGGAGTATGGACTAATGAAAAACTGTTTTTT
TRBV29-1	.	TRBJ1-1	.	CSVLGQQDGTEAFF	TGCAGCGTTTTGGGGCAACAGGATGGCACTGAAGCTTTCTTT
TRBV2	TRBD1	TRBJ1-1	.	CASRYRGGTEAFF	TGTGCCAGCAGATACAGGGGGGGCACTGAAGCTTTCTTT
TRBV9	TRBD2	TRBJ2-1	.	CASSVGLADNEQFF	TGTGCCAGCAGCGTAGGGCTAGCGGACAATGAGCAGTTCTTC
TRBV7-8	TRBD2	TRBJ2-1	.	CASRVRGLAGYNEQFF	TGTGCCAGCAGGGTAAGAGGACTAGCGGGATACAATGAGCAGTTCTTC
TRBV5-5	.	TRBJ1-2	.	CASSFRQITNYGYTF	TGTGCCAGCAGCTTTCGACAGATAACTAACTATGGCTACACCTTC
TRBV7-2	TRBD2	TRBJ2-3	.	CASSLARLAGGLGTDTQYF	TGTGCCAGCAGCTTAGCGAGGCTAGCGGGAGGGCTCGGCACAGATACGCAGTATTTT
TRBV25-1	TRBD1	TRBJ2-5	.	CASSEYGTAQETQYF	TGTGCCAGCAGTGAATACGGGACAGCTCAAGAGACCCAGTACTTC
TRBV5-4	.	TRBJ2-1	.	CASTPIVGGEQFF	TGTGCCAGCACCCCCATTGTCGGGGGTGAGCAGTTCTTC
TRBV6-5	TRBD2	TRBJ2-1	.	CASSYGGGYNEQFF	TGTGCCAGCAGTTACGGGGGGGGGTACAATGAGCAGTTCTTC
TRBV6-4	.	TRBJ2-7	.	CASRNSRDTFYEQYF	TGTGCCAGCAGAAACTCCCGGGACACGTTCTACGAGCAGTACTTC
TRBV7-3	TRBD2	TRBJ2-1	.	CASSLGLADNEQFF	TGTGCCAGCAGCTTAGGCCTAGCGGACAATGAGCAGTTCTTC
TRBV13	.	TRBJ1-4	.	CASSTYRALTEKLFF	TGTGCCAGCAGTACCTACAGGGCCTTAACTGAAAAACTGTTTTTT
TRBV29-1	TRBD1	TRBJ2-7	.	CSVEGQGARGYEQYF	TGCAGCGTTGAGGGACAGGGGGCGCGAGGATACGAGCAGTACTTC
TRBV7-9	TRBD1	TRBJ2-2	.	CASSPKTGGRTGELFF	TGTGCCAGCAGCCCGAAGACAGGGGGCCGTACCGGGGAGCTGTTTTTT
TRBV28	.	TRBJ1-5	.	CASSRSPGGVSNQPQHF	TGTGCCAGCAGTCGCAGTCCCGGCGGTGTTAGCAATCAGCCCCAGCATTTT
TRBV10-3	TRBD1	TRBJ2-1	once	CATALKDRILGPNRYEQFF	TGTGCCACCGCGCTGAAGGACAGGATTTTAGGACCCAATCGGTATGAGCAGTTCTTC
TRBV7-8	TRBD1	TRBJ1-1	.	CASSPRTGWTEAFF	TGTGCCAGCAGCCCCAGGACAGGGTGGACTGAAGCTTTCTTT